This passage covers 14 T cell receptor beta chains from one sample sequenced in a study of cytomegalovirus exposure and HLA in healthy donors. PCR primers comprised 60 Vbeta and 13 Jbeta primers. The table came from immunoSEQ multiplex PCR; TCRdb's copy has only in-frame clones and leaves some out. The sample has 200,000 or so clones, about 80% seen once. The sequenced material came from PBMCs. The source is a woman in her 50s in good health and CMV-seropositive.

This clone was detected only a few times. The chain joins TRBV7-2 to TRBJ1-6; D gene ambiguous. Germline V lookup: CDR1 SGHTA, CDR2 FQGNSA. V lost 5 bases to trimming and J lost 0 bases, with 11 bases between them. The CDR3 has 16 amino acids. Here the CDR3 reads CASSLDGGSYNSPLHF. The CDR3, as DNA: TGTGCCAGCAGCCTGGACGGAGGCTCCTATAATTCACCCCTCCACTTT.

The chain is built from TRBV29-1 and TRBJ2-3; 9 bases fit TRBD2. The V segment lost 3 bases and the J segment 0 bases; nucleotides outside the gene matches: 13. Germline V gene lookup returns CDR1 SQVTM and CDR2 ANQGSEA. The CDR3 length is 18 residues. DNA for the CDR3: TGCAGCGTTGAGGACGAAGCGGGGGGAATATTTAGCACAGATACGCAGTATTTT. Translating gives CSVEDEAGGIFSTDTQYF.

This sequence joins TRBV5-1 and TRBJ2-7, with 9 positions matching TRBD1. This CDR3 comprises 15 residues. Germline V gene lookup returns CDR1 SGHRS and CDR2 YFSETQ. Trimming cost V 7 bases and J 3 bases; bases outside gene matches: 11. The CDR3 spells CASSAGTGLDYEQYF. CDR3 sequence (DNA): TGCGCCAGCTCCGCCGGGACAGGGTTGGACTACGAGCAGTACTTC.

The chain carries TRBV7-9 and TRBJ1-5; possible D gene TRBD1, 5 bases. The germline V and J ends were trimmed by 5 bases and 3 bases, with 14 bases remaining between them. In germline, CDR1 is SEHNR, CDR2 FQNEAQ (reference sequence). The CDR3 loop spans 15 amino acids. This chain's CDR3 is CASSQDTGANQPQHF. CDR3 nucleotide sequence: TGTGCCAGCAGCCAAGATACAGGAGCCAATCAGCCCCAGCATTTT.

The gene calls are TRBV7-2 and TRBJ2-7; D gene unclear. CDR3 size: 15 residues. Germline V gene lookup returns CDR1 SGHTA and CDR2 FQGNSA. V was cut by 3 bases and J by 2 bases, with 14 bases left in between. CDR3 bases: TGTGCCAGCAGCTTCCAAGAAGAGTCGGCCTACGAGCAGTACTTC. Its translation is CASSFQEESAYEQYF.

The chain combines TRBV5-1 with TRBJ1-4, with a tentative D call TRBD1 (6 bases). The germline CDR1 and CDR2 sequences are SGHRS and YFSETQ. V was clipped by 0 bases and J by 2 bases, with 14 bases between them. The CDR3 sequence is 17 residues long. The CDR3 sequence: CASSLGSGRGTNEKLFF. CDR3 in DNA: TGCGCCAGCAGCTTGGGGTCGGGTAGGGGGACTAATGAAAAACTGTTTTTT.

The chain has TRBV9 and TRBJ1-4; D gene unclear. The V gene lost 3 bases and the J gene lost 2 bases, with 8 bases spanning the gap. CDR1 SGDLS and CDR2 YYNGEE come from the germline V gene. The CDR3 sequence is 14 residues long. The CDR3 DNA reads TGTGCCAGCAGCGCCCTTGCGACTAATGAAAAACTGTTTTTT. This codes for CASSALATNEKLFF.

The rearrangement joins TRBV4-3 to TRBJ2-7; 8 nucleotides match TRBD1. The CDR3 loop spans 14 amino acids. Trimming removed 4 bases from V and 4 bases from J; junction bases left unmatched: 6. Per germline, CDR1 LGHNA and CDR2 YSLEER. The CDR3 here is CASSRRQGTYEQYF. CDR3 nucleotides: TGCGCCAGCAGCCGTAGACAGGGGACTTACGAGCAGTACTTC.

This clone was seen a few times. This sequence joins TRBV5-6 and TRBJ2-7; D is possibly TRBD2 (6 bases). Germline CDR1 is SGHDT and CDR2 is YYEEEE. The length of the CDR3 is 15 residues. V lost 5 bases, J lost 3 bases, and 18 bases lay in between. Here the CDR3 DNA reads TGTGCCAGCAGGAGCGGGCATCGACGCAACTACGAGCAGTACTTC. Translated: CASRSGHRRNYEQYF.

The chain carries TRBV7-2 and TRBJ2-7, with D maybe TRBD2 (6 bases). The germline gives CDR1 SGHTA, CDR2 FQGNSA. The CDR3 is made up of 14 amino acids. V shed 1 base and J shed 0 bases, with 7 bases lying between them. Here the CDR3 reads CASSLGGNSYEQYF. The CDR3 coding sequence is TGTGCCAGCAGCTTAGGCGGGAACTCCTACGAGCAGTACTTC.

This clone was seen more than once but under ten times. The chain joins TRBV5-1 to TRBJ1-5; D gene unclear. This CDR3 spans 13 amino acids. CDR1 and CDR2 from the germline V gene are SGHRS and YFSETQ. V dropped 0 bases and J dropped 3 bases, with 4 bases sitting between them. CDR3 bases: TGCGCCAGCAGCTTGGAGCCCAATCAGCCCCAGCATTTT. This sequence encodes CASSLEPNQPQHF.

V gene TRBV19 combines with J gene TRBJ1-5; D possibly corresponds to TRBD1 (5 bases). Germline V lookup: CDR1 LNHDA, CDR2 SQIVND (reference sequence). Trimming left V 0 bases short and J 4 bases short, with 10 bases between. The CDR3 has 15 residues. Written as DNA, the CDR3 is TGTGCCAGTAGTATAGAAGGAGGGGCAAATCAGCCCCAGCATTTT. Its translation is CASSIEGGANQPQHF.

There are a few counts of this clone. The chain couples TRBV4-1 to TRBJ2-1; D is perhaps TRBD2 (5 bases). CDR3 length equals 16 residues. Per germline, CDR1 MGHRA and CDR2 YSYEKL. Trimming left V 8 bases short and J 7 bases short, with 24 bases between. The CDR3 nucleotides are TGCGCCAGCGGCCCTTCGGGAACGTATAAGACAAATGAGCAGTTCTTC. It translates to CASGPSGTYKTNEQFF.

The chain is built from TRBV5-5 and TRBJ2-7; D possibly corresponds to TRBD1 (5 bases). Per the germline V gene, CDR1 is SGHKS and CDR2 is YYEKEE (reference sequence). The CDR3 has 15 amino acids. V dropped 4 bases and J dropped 4 bases, with 18 bases sitting between them. The CDR3 DNA reads as TGTGCCAGCAGCCAAGACGACAGAGGAGAATACGAGCAGTACTTC. It encodes CASSQDDRGEYEQYF.